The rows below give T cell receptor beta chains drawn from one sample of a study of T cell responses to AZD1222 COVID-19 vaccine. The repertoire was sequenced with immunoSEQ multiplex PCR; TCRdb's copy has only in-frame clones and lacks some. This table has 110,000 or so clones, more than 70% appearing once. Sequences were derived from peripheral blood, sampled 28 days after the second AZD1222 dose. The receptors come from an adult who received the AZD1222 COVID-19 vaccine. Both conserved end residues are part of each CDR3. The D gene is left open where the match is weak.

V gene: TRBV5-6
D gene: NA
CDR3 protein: CASSPGTPGYTF

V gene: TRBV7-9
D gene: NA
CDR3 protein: CASSLAQGQETQYF

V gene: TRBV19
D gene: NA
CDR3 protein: CASSIAGLGQPQHF

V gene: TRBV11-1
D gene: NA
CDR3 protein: CASNPPGQSEAFF

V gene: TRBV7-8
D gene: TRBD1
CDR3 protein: CASSLGTGGEKLFF

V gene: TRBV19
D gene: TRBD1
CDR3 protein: CASSITQGAAKNIQYF

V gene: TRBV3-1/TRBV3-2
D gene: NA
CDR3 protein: CASSQAQGTNEKLFF

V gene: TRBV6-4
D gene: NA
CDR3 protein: CASPFSLGQMGCEKLFF

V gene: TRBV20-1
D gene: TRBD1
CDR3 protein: CSASLRDRGRNQPQHF

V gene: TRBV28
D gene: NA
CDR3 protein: CASRLGRRHQSNTEAFF

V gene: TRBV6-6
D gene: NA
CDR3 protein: CASSQDGYGYTF

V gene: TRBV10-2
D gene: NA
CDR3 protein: CASSRAEGSTGELFF

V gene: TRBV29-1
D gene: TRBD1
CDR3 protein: CSVGGQGLEAFF

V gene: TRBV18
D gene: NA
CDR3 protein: CASSPQANTEAFF

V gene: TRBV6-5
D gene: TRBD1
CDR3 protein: CASRGQDGRNTIYF

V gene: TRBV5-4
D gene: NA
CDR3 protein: CASSLERGRGLDTQYF

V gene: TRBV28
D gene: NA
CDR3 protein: CASSLTGAGNQPQHF

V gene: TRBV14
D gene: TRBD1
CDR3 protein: CASSQTGVRVYEQYF

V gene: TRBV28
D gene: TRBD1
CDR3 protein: CASSLQGARVAFF

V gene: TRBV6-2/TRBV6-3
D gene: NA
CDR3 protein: CASSYSSTQPQHF

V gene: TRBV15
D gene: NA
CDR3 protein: CATSRGRENIQYF

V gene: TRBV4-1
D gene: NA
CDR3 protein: CASSHAAPRQMNTEAFF

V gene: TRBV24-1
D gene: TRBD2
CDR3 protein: CATSDPAGGSEQFF

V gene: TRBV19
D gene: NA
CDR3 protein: CASSMVQHTGELFF

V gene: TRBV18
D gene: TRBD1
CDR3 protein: CASSSSWDRGETQYF

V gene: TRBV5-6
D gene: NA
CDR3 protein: CASSLISAGGMYGYTF

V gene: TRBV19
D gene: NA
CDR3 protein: CASSIGLGPSYEQYF

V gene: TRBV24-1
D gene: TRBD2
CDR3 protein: CATSDSTSEQYF

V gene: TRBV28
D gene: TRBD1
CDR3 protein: CASSPGTVASGEQFF

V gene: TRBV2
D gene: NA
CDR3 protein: CAGRPIGHAFF

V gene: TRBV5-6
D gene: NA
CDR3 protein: CASSLGGGRWEQYF

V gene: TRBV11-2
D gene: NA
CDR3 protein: CASSIRIGGTYNEQFF

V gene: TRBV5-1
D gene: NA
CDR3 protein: CASSLGPQSSYTEAFF

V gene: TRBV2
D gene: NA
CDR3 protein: CASRVDARFSGYQETQYF

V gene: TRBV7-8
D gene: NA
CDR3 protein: CASSFTREGVGTEAFF

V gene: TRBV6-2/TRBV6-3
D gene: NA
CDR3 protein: CASSLTGDTNTGELFF

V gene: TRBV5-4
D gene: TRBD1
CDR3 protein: CARSTGTTGELFF

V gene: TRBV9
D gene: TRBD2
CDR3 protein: CASSVEPGLAGYEQFF

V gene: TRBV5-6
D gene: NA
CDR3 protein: CASSSPGGWGTDEQFF

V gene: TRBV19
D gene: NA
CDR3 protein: CASIKAVGYSNQPQHF

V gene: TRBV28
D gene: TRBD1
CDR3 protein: CASSWGDRAYEQYF

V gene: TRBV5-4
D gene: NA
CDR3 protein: CASSLGIVRQETQYF

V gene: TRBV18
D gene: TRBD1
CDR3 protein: CASSPRDRERGYTF

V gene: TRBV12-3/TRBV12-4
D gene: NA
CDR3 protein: CASSLSGYQPQHF

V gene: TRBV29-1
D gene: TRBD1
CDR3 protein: CSVEGTVNTEAFF

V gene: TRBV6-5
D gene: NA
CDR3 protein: CASSPGPGESEKLFF

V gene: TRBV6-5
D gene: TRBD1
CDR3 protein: CASSLDREMNTEAFF

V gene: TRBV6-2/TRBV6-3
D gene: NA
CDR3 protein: CASSPTGNTEAFF

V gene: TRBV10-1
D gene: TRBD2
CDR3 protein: CASSSGDGETQYF

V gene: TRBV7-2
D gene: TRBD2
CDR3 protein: CASSRTSGGVLETQYF

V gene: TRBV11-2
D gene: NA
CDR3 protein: CASSLLDQPQHF